This T cell receptor beta chain was observed in a study of blood T cell repertoires in COVID-19. Study details: Acute and convalescent COVID-19 specimens originated in the United States, Italy and Spain. Sample material is recorded as cDNA or gDNA derived from T cells, B-cell-depleted T cells, or PBMCs.

The V end lost 0 bases, the J end lost 3 bases, and 9 bases lay between the germline ends. The length of the CDR3 is 14 residues. CDR1 is SGHRS and CDR2 is YFSETQ in the germline V gene. For this clone: This sample also contains other DNA sequences that code for the same CDR3.

Original handling: Amplified reference gene primers provided the basis for estimating nucleated cell counts. Only in-frame clones appear in the TCRdb table, and some are missing; sequencing was by immunoSEQ multiplex PCR. V and J calls and clone size are given by that table; D and trimming were obtained from the DNA. The sample lists 250,000 to 300,000 clones, roughly nine tenths occurring once. V is TRBV5-1 and J is TRBJ1-2; TRBD1 might be the D (5 bases). Sequencing used peripheral blood. This clonotype originated in a woman in her fifties or sixties who had recovered from COVID-19. CDR3 DNA: TGCGCCAGCAGCTTGGCCCCGGGGGACTATGGCTACACCTTC. Protein sequence: CASSLAPGDYGYTF.